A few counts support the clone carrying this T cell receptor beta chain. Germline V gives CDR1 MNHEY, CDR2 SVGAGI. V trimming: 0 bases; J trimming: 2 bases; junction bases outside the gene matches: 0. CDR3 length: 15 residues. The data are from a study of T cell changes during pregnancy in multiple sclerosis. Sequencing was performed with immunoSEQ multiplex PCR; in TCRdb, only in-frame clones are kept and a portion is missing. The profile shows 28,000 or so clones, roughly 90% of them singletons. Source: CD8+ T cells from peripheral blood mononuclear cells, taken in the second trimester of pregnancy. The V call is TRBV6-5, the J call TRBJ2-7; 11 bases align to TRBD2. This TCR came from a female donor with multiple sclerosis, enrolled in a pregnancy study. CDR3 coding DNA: TGTGCCAGCAGTTACTCTAGCGGGGGGGCCTACGAGCAGTACTTC. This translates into CASSYSSGGAYEQYF.